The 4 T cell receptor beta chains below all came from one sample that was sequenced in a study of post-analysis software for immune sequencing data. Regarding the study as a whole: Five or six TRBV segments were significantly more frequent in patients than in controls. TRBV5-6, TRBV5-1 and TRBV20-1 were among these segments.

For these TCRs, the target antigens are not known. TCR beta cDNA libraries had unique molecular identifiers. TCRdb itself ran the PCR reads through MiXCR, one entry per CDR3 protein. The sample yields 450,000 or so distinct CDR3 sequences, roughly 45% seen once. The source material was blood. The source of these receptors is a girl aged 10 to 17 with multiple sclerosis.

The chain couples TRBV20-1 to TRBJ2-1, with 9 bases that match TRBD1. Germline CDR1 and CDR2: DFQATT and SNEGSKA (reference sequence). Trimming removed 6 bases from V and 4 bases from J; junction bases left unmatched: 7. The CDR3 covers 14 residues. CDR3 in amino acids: CSASGGQGYNEQFF. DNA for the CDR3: TGCAGTGCCTCGGGGGGACAGGGATACAATGAGCAGTTCTTC.

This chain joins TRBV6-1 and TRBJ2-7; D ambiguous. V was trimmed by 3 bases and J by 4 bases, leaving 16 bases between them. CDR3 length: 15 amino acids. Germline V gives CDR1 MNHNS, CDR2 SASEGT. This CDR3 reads CASSDYRGLRYEQYF. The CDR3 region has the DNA TGTGCCAGCAGTGATTATCGTGGCCTTAGGTACGAGCAGTACTTC.

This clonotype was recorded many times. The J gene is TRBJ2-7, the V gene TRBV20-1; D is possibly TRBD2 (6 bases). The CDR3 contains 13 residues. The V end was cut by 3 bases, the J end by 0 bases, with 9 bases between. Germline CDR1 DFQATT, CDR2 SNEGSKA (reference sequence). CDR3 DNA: TGCAGTGCTAGGCGGGGTAGCTCCTACGAGCAGTACTTC. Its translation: CSARRGSSYEQYF.

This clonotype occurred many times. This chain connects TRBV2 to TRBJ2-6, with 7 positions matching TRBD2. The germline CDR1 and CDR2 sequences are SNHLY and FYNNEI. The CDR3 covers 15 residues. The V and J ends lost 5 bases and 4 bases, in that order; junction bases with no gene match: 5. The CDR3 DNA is TGTGCCAGCAGTTGGGAGGGATCCGGGGCCAACGTCCTGACTTTC. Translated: CASSWEGSGANVLTF.